This T cell receptor beta chain came from a study of siplizumab effects on memory and regulatory T cells. Study-level results: Poor capture below about 10^-5 frequency left most alloreactive clones unmapped to unstimulated subsets. Mappable alloreactive CD4+ clones were on average around 66% Treg-derived with siplizumab, approximately 26% in controls. Both greater diversity than memory cells and a major contribution to the alloresponse seemed to characterize naive T cells. Confirmation that proliferating Tregs from siplizumab cultures had suppressive function was not obtained.

CDR3 length equals 14 residues. V was cut by 0 bases and J by 2 bases, with 6 bases left in between. From germline, CDR1 is SGHTS and CDR2 YDEGEE. Concerning this clone: Its antigen is unknown.

Assay: immunoSEQ multiplex PCR; the TCRdb copy retains only in-frame clones and omits some. The table shows 90,000 to 120,000 clones, with about 91% occurring only once. The clonotype was recovered from a human donor in good health. Some clones in this sample may be carry-over from other donors' samples. The sample taken for sequencing was CD4+ T cells sorted from blood. The J gene is TRBJ1-3, the V gene TRBV5-8; D is uncertain. CDR3 DNA: TGTGCCAGCAGCTTGGTCGGGGCTGGAAACACCATATATTTT. It encodes CASSLVGAGNTIYF.